This TCR beta chain emerged from a study of shared clonotypes between healthy human individuals. Study conclusions and caveats: Researchers found naive subsets generally carried larger estimated richness than memory subsets. Exclusively blood specimens were collected; tissue repertoires likely differ. Rarefaction indicated that sorted-subset sequencing remained incomplete although depth was large. The donor pool, a small one, limited the genetic and exposure-history diversity represented.

Worth noting for this clone: Its antigen remains unknown.

This CDR3 is built from 14 residues. Trimming stripped 5 bases from V and 7 bases from J, with 15 bases between. Germline values: CDR1 SGHTA, CDR2 FQGTGA. Assay used: immunoSEQ multiplex PCR; TCRdb lists only in-frame clones, some missing. The table lists 2 million to 3 million clones, 80% to 95% of them singletons. This receptor was identified in a man younger than 35 in good health. Some clones in this sample may be carry-over from other donors' samples. The sequenced sample was naive CD4+ T cells from PBMCs. Subset of the sample: CD45RA+ positively selected. This chain links TRBV7-3 with TRBJ2-1; D is ambiguous. CDR3 residues: CASSPKFGRNEQFF. DNA for the CDR3: TGTGCCAGCAGCCCCAAGTTCGGGCGGAATGAGCAGTTCTTC.